This TCR beta chain came from a study of neurological immune-mediated disorders. Study outcomes and limitations: Phylogenetic analysis grouped 18 of 34 multiple sclerosis patients' repertoires together, suggesting a possible repertoire signature.

This clonotype has a count of ten or more. Its antigen remains unknown. The CDR3 extends over 14 amino acids. Germline-derived CDR1 and CDR2 are LGHDT and YNNKEL (reference sequence). The V end was cut by 4 bases, the J end by 4 bases, with 12 bases between. MiXCR was run by TCRdb on the 5' RACE reads, yielding one entry per CDR3 protein. The table shows tens of thousands of distinct CDR3 sequences, with less than 5.5% occurring only once. The material sequenced was PBMCs. This clonotype was obtained from a young man with multiple sclerosis. This chain links TRBV3-1 with TRBJ2-3; TRBD2 is a possible D gene (5 bases). CDR3 in amino acids: CASSLHPLADTQYF. The DNA for the CDR3 is TGTGCCAGCAGCCTTCACCCACTAGCAGATACGCAGTATTTT.